In this sample, the clone carrying this TCR beta chain turned up many times. What it binds is unknown. This CDR3 is built from 13 residues. The germline gives CDR1 ENHRY, CDR2 SYGVKD. The ends were cut back, 11 bases at V and 4 bases at J, with 17 bases in the middle. TCRdb re-called the PCR reads with MiXCR. The profile shows some 23,000 clones, about 13% of them singletons. This specimen belongs to a study of metastatic and nonmetastatic thyroid tumors. Turning to the study itself: Comparative analysis of repertoires was undertaken across blood and tumor or nodule tissue obtained from malignant and benign thyroid patients.

Study observations and caveats: Compared with benign nodules, malignant thyroid tumors were reported to have significantly higher TCR beta diversity in both blood and tumor.

Thyroid surgery was preceded by no treatment in any patient. Sequenced input: blood. The TCR originated in a female donor with papillary thyroid cancer or a benign thyroid nodule (not recorded which). Some clones in this sample may be carry-over from other donors' samples. V usage is TRBV10-3 and J usage is TRBJ1-1, with D unresolved. DNA of the CDR3: TGTGCCCATCGCGGGGAGAGGAGCACTGAAGCTTTCTTT. It translates to CAHRGERSTEAFF.